These 28 T cell receptor beta chains share one sample of origin, sequenced in a study of OX40 agonist ivuxolimab in advanced cancers. Method: immunoSEQ multiplex PCR; TCRdb's copy keeps in-frame clones and lacks some. This table has tens of thousands of clones, 70% to 90% appearing once. The source was CD4+ or CD8+ T cells sorted from blood, collected in a trial of the OX40 agonist ivuxolimab. These receptors were obtained from an adult with an advanced solid tumor such as melanoma, head and neck, liver or kidney cancer.

Worth noting for this clone: The junction does not match germline at one end; this may be a read error. The J gene is TRBJ2-2, the V gene TRBV7-7, with D hard to call. CDR1 is SSHAT, CDR2 FNYEAQ, per germline (reference sequence). CDR3 length: 13 amino acids. As DNA, the CDR3 is TGTGCTAGCACCCCCCCGAACACCGGGGAGCTGTTTTTT. Amino acids: CASTPPNTGELFF.

V usage is TRBV19 and J usage is TRBJ2-5; TRBD1 is a possible D gene (5 bases). V was clipped by 1 base and J by 5 bases, with 8 bases between them. CDR1 is LNHDA, CDR2 SQIVND, per germline (reference sequence). The CDR3 loop spans 13 amino acids. The DNA of the CDR3 is TGTGCCAGTAGTATAGCCAAGGGGGAGACCCAGTACTTC. It yields the protein CASSIAKGETQYF.

This clone came up a few times. CDR3 region: CASSQRDRGYDGYTF. CDR3 coding DNA: TGCGCCAGCAGCCAAAGGGACAGGGGGTATGATGGCTACACCTTC. The chain combines TRBV4-1 with TRBJ1-2; 11 bases map to TRBD1. Trimming removed 2 bases from V and 6 bases from J; junction bases left unmatched: 5. Germline assignment: CDR1 MGHRA and CDR2 YSYEKL. The CDR3 contains 15 residues.

The V call is TRBV5-1, the J call TRBJ2-7; 8 positions match TRBD2. Germline V lookup: CDR1 SGHRS, CDR2 YFSETQ. V lost 2 bases to trimming and J lost 2 bases; unmatched junction nucleotides: 3. The CDR3 loop spans 14 amino acids. CDR3: CASSFSGATYEQYF. CDR3 in DNA: TGCGCCAGCAGCTTTAGCGGGGCAACCTACGAGCAGTACTTC.

This clone showed up just once. The V gene is TRBV5-1, the J gene TRBJ2-5; D gene ambiguous. Germline V gene data show CDR1 as SGHRS and CDR2 as YFSETQ. CDR3 length: 14 amino acids. With 4 bases removed from V and 1 base from J, the gap between germline ends came to 11 bases. The CDR3 reads CASSPSGAQETQYF. CDR3 nucleotides: TGCGCCAGCAGCCCCTCCGGCGCCCAAGAGACCCAGTACTTC. Full variable domain (missing parts from reference TRBV5-1 and TRBJ2-5): KAGVTQTPRYLIKTRGQQVTLSCSPISGHRSVSWYQQTPGQGLQFLFEYFSETQRNKGNFPGRFSGRQFSNSRSEMNVSTLELGDSALYLCASSPSGAQETQYFGPGTRLLVL.

The chain uses TRBV9 and TRBJ2-3, with a weak D call TRBD2 (6 bases). This CDR3 is built from 18 residues. Per germline, CDR1 SGDLS and CDR2 YYNGEE. V lost 3 bases and J 0 bases, leaving 20 bases between the germline ends. The DNA of the CDR3 is TGTGCCAGCAGCGGTAGTAGCGGACCATTTACTAGCACAGATACGCAGTATTTT. The encoded protein is CASSGSSGPFTSTDTQYF.

This clone was recorded a few times. V is TRBV5-4 and J is TRBJ2-1; 9 bases line up with TRBD2. The germline gives CDR1 SGHNT, CDR2 YYREEE (reference sequence). V trimming: 5 bases; J trimming: 0 bases; junction bases outside the gene matches: 9. This CDR3 comprises 17 residues. The CDR3 is CASSKGGSGSSYNEQFF. DNA for the CDR3: TGTGCCAGCAGTAAAGGTGGTAGCGGGAGCTCCTACAATGAGCAGTTCTTC.

The chain links TRBV4-2 to TRBJ2-3; 7 bases agree with TRBD2. CDR3 length equals 13 residues. The germline CDR1 and CDR2 sequences are LGHNA and YNFKEQ. The trim removed 6 bases at V and 5 bases at J, leaving 5 bases unmatched. This CDR3 is CASSLAVGDTQYF. The CDR3 DNA follows: TGTGCCAGCAGTCTAGCGGTAGGAGATACGCAGTATTTT.

The chain joins TRBV5-4 to TRBJ1-1; possible D gene TRBD1, 5 bases. V was trimmed by 4 bases and J by 5 bases, leaving 15 bases between them. Germline CDR1 and CDR2: SGHNT and YYREEE (reference sequence). The CDR3 length is 14 residues. CDR3 amino acids: CASSLPSWGTEAFF. Written as DNA, the CDR3 is TGTGCCAGCAGCCTCCCTTCATGGGGGACTGAAGCTTTCTTT.

The V gene is TRBV19, the J gene TRBJ2-1, with D possibly matching TRBD1 (6 bases). CDR1 and CDR2 from the germline V gene are LNHDA and SQIVND (reference sequence). V lost 6 bases and J lost 7, with 13 bases in between. This CDR3 contains 13 residues. CDR3 coding DNA: TGTGCCAGTAGGTCCACAGGGTCAAATGAGCAGTTCTTC. Its protein is CASRSTGSNEQFF.

CDR3 DNA: TGTGCCAGCTCACCTAAAGGACCCCGCTCTGGAAACACCATATATTTT. Its translation: CASSPKGPRSGNTIYF. The gene calls are TRBV18 and TRBJ1-3; D is undetermined. Per germline, CDR1 KGHSH and CDR2 LQKENI. Between the trimmed V and J ends, which lost 3 bases and 0 bases, there was a span of 12 bases. CDR3 length equals 16 residues.

The chain has TRBV18 and TRBJ2-7; 7 positions match TRBD1. J lost 5 bases, V lost 6 bases, and 16 bases had no gene match. This CDR3 has 16 amino acids. The germline V gene encodes CDR1 KGHSH and CDR2 LQKENI. The CDR3 coding sequence is TGTGCCAGCTCGCGACGACAGGGTCGGATCGTAGACGAGCAGTACTTC. Translating it yields CASSRRQGRIVDEQYF.

CDR3 in DNA: TGTGCCAGCAGCTTGGTGGATACCTACGAGCAGTACTTC. Protein sequence: CASSLVDTYEQYF. This chain joins TRBV5-6 and TRBJ2-7; D not certain. CDR3 length: 13 residues. Per the germline V gene, CDR1 is SGHDT and CDR2 is YYEEEE. V was pared by 0 bases and J by 2 bases, with 6 bases between. The complete variable domain, with remaining parts taken from reference TRBV5-6 and TRBJ2-7, reads DAGVTQSPTHLIKTRGQQVTLRCSPKSGHDTVSWYQQALGQGPQFIFQYYEEEERQRGNFPDRFSGHQFPNYSSELNVNALLLGDSALYLCASSLVDTYEQYFGPGTRLTVT.

The rearrangement uses TRBV5-6 and TRBJ2-4; D is unresolved. Trimming stripped 0 bases from V and 5 bases from J, with 12 bases between. CDR3 length equals 15 residues. Germline lookup yields CDR1 SGHDT and CDR2 YYEEEE. CDR3 bases: TGTGCCAGCAGCTTGGAGGCAGGCCCTCAAAACATTCAGTACTTC. This encodes CASSLEAGPQNIQYF.

This chain uses TRBV27 with TRBJ1-2, with 7 nucleotides matching TRBD1. Germline values: CDR1 MNHEY, CDR2 SMNVEV (reference sequence). The V gene end was trimmed by 0 bases and the J gene end by 6 bases; junction bases not matched to a gene: 7. This CDR3 comprises 15 residues. CDR3 coding DNA: TGTGCCAGCAGTTTATCACAGGGGATGTCAGATGGCTACACCTTC. Translated: CASSLSQGMSDGYTF.

The rearrangement links TRBV7-2 to TRBJ2-7; D gene unclear. CDR1 SGHTA and CDR2 FQGNSA come from the germline V gene. V was cut by 1 base and J by 7 bases, with 11 bases left in between. This CDR3 region has 13 residues. CDR3: CASSLGPLREQYF. The CDR3 coding sequence is TGTGCCAGCAGCTTAGGTCCCTTACGAGAGCAGTACTTC.

The V call is TRBV28, the J call TRBJ2-1; 8 nucleotides align to TRBD2. V lost 7 bases, J lost 10 bases, and 12 bases stayed unmatched. Per the germline V gene, CDR1 is MDHEN and CDR2 is SYDVKM. The CDR3 runs 14 residues. CDR3 sequence (DNA): TGTGCCAGCAAACTGACGGGAGGGCCGTGGGAGCAGTTCTTC. Protein product: CASKLTGGPWEQFF.

V gene TRBV16 combines with J gene TRBJ2-1, with D hard to call. Trimming cost V 0 bases and J 9 bases, with 9 bases left between them. Germline CDR1 KGHSY, CDR2 FQNENV. This CDR3 region has 13 residues. Here the CDR3 reads CASSQSAEVEQFF. CDR3 nucleotides: TGTGCCAGCAGCCAATCAGCAGAGGTTGAGCAGTTCTTC.

Only one count was recorded for this clone. J is TRBJ2-5 and V is TRBV2; 11 positions agree with TRBD1. This CDR3 spans 17 amino acids. Per germline, CDR1 SNHLY and CDR2 FYNNEI. The V and J ends lost 5 bases and 5 bases, in that order; junction bases with no gene match: 13. The CDR3 DNA is TGTGCCAGCAGTTATCAAAGTTGGACAGGGGGCAGGGAGACCCAGTACTTC. Amino acids: CASSYQSWTGGRETQYF.

The CDR3 DNA follows: TGTGCCAGCTCACCATTGGGTTCAACTAATGAAAAACTGTTTTTT. Translation gives CASSPLGSTNEKLFF. J is TRBJ1-4 and V is TRBV18, with D unresolved. Germline CDR1 is KGHSH and CDR2 is LQKENI. V lost 2 bases, J lost 0 bases, and 7 bases lay in between. The CDR3 contains 15 residues.

This clone appeared a single time. V usage is TRBV10-3 and J usage is TRBJ2-5; 13 bases map to TRBD2. Germline-derived CDR1 and CDR2 are ENHRY and SYGVKD. The CDR3 length is 15 residues. The ends lost 6 bases at V and 6 bases at J; junction bases unmatched: 7. The CDR3 region has the DNA TGTGCCATCAGCCCTGGACTAGCGGGAGTCCAGACCCAGTACTTC. Protein: CAISPGLAGVQTQYF.

J is TRBJ1-5 and V is TRBV15, with 7 bases lining up with TRBD1. Losses at the gene ends were 0 bases for V and 7 bases for J; bases not matched to a gene: 6. Germline assignment: CDR1 LNHNV and CDR2 YYDKDF (reference sequence). CDR3 length: 15 residues. CDR3 sequence: CATSRDQGGVQPQHF. CDR3 nucleotides: TGTGCCACCAGCAGAGATCAGGGGGGCGTCCAGCCCCAGCATTTT.

V is TRBV5-8 and J is TRBJ2-5; D is perhaps TRBD1 or TRBD2 (7 bases each). This CDR3 comprises 17 residues. Germline V lookup: CDR1 SGHTS, CDR2 YDEGEE. Trimming took off 0 bases at V and 1 base at J, with 16 bases between the two ends. DNA of the CDR3: TGTGCCAGCAGCTTGGAGAGAGGGAGGGGGCCCCAAGAGACCCAGTACTTC. Protein: CASSLERGRGPQETQYF.

This clone is a singleton in its sample. The rearrangement links TRBV11-2 to TRBJ2-3; the D gene could be TRBD1 or TRBD2 (6 bases each). The CDR3 has 16 residues. Germline loops: CDR1 SGHAT, CDR2 FQNNGV. Between the trimmed V and J ends, which lost 4 bases and 7 bases, there was a span of 21 bases. In DNA, the CDR3 is TGTGCCAGCAGCTCGGATGGTGGAGGGGGTTTATATACGCAGTATTTT. Protein: CASSSDGGGGLYTQYF. Based on the CDR3 plus reference TRBV11-2 and TRBJ2-3, the full variable domain is EAGVAQSPRYKIIEKRQSVAFWCNPISGHATLYWYQQILGQGPKLLIQFQNNGVVDDSQLPKDRFSAERLKGVDSTLKIQPAKLEDSAVYLCASSSDGGGGLYTQYFGPGTRLTVL.

The V and J genes are TRBV27 and TRBJ1-2, with 7 bases lining up with TRBD1. The J segment lost 7 bases and the V segment lost 3 bases, leaving 5 bases of the junction unmatched. CDR1 MNHEY and CDR2 SMNVEV come from the germline V gene (reference sequence). This CDR3 contains 13 residues. CDR3 in DNA: TGTGCCAGCAGTTTGGGCAGGGGGGTTGGCTACACCTTC. This translates into CASSLGRGVGYTF.

The CDR3 is CAIRRTGEGEAFF. CDR3 in DNA: TGTGCCATCAGAAGGACAGGGGAGGGTGAAGCTTTCTTT. This sequence joins TRBV10-3 and TRBJ1-1; 9 nucleotides agree with TRBD1. The V gene's germline CDR1 is ENHRY and CDR2 SYGVKD. The junction had 6 bases not matched to a gene; V was cut back by 6 bases and J by 7 bases. The CDR3 spans 13 residues.

In this sample, this clone turned up once. The gene calls are TRBV6-1 and TRBJ2-3; TRBD1 matches at 9 bases. This CDR3 contains 20 residues. The germline V gene encodes CDR1 MNHNS and CDR2 SASEGT. After removal of 4 bases from V and 7 bases from J, the junction contained 24 bases not matched to a gene. This chain's CDR3 is CASSVTSRITGGAGRNTQYF. Here the CDR3 DNA reads TGTGCCAGCAGTGTAACGTCCCGTATCACAGGGGGCGCCGGCCGAAATACGCAGTATTTT.

The chain recombines TRBV19 with TRBJ1-2; D unresolved. Trimming left V 5 bases short and J 4 bases short, with 17 bases between. The CDR3 runs 15 residues. Germline CDR1 and CDR2: LNHDA and SQIVND (reference sequence). The CDR3 DNA reads as TGTGCCAGTAGTTCTATTGCACAGAGGATCTATGGCTACACCTTC. Its protein is CASSSIAQRIYGYTF. Drawing the rest from reference TRBV19 and TRBJ1-2, the complete variable domain is DGGITQSPKYLFRKEGQNVTLSCEQNLNHDAMYWYRQDPGQGLRLIYYSQIVNDFQKGDIAEGYSVSREKKESFPLTVTSAQKNPTAFYLCASSSIAQRIYGYTFGSGTRLTVV.